This passage covers 10 T cell receptor beta chains from one sample sequenced in a study of post-analysis software for immune sequencing data (dated by TCRdb to about 2015). Summary of the overall study and its limitations: Patients showed significantly higher frequencies than controls for a few TRBV segments, among them TRBV5-6, TRBV5-1 and TRBV20-1.

Their antigens are not known. The method was PCR. Reads for this sample came from an Illumina HiSeq 2500. To reduce PCR and sequencing biases, unique molecular identifiers were built into the TCR beta cDNA libraries. TCRdb itself trimmed the public reads at Q25 with fastp, ran MiXCR and retained productive beta chains. Each CDR3 protein gets just one entry, which takes the most common genes and DNA from the rows behind it. This sample lists hundreds of thousands of distinct CDR3 sequences; approximately 60% were detected once. Around 11% of the sample is in the top ten clones. Source material: blood. These receptors were taken from a girl aged 2 to 10 with multiple sclerosis.

The chain recombines TRBV20-1 with TRBJ2-2, with D possibly called TRBD1 or TRBD2 (5 bases each). CDR3 size: 16 residues. V lost 0 bases, J lost 1 base, and 12 bases lay in between. Germline V gene lookup returns CDR1 DFQATT and CDR2 SNEGSKA (reference sequence). CDR3 nucleotide sequence: TGCAGTGCTAGAGAAGTCGGGGCAAAGAACACCGGGGAGCTGTTTTTT. Translated, it gives CSAREVGAKNTGELFF.

The CDR3 DNA follows: TGTGCCAGCAGCGCCTTCCTAGCGGGAGGGTACAATGAGCAGTTCTTC. Protein: CASSAFLAGGYNEQFF. V and J are TRBV9 and TRBJ2-1; TRBD2 aligns across 12 bases. Per the germline V gene, CDR1 is SGDLS and CDR2 is YYNGEE. The CDR3 is 16 residues long. Trimming removed 3 bases from V and 4 bases from J; junction bases left unmatched: 5.

The chain uses TRBV7-2 and TRBJ2-3; TRBD1 or TRBD2 may be the D gene (6 bases each). CDR1 and CDR2 from the germline V gene are SGHTA and FQGNSA. This CDR3 has 15 residues. V lost 1 base and J 5 bases, leaving 13 bases between the germline ends. In nucleotides, the CDR3 is TGTGCCAGCAGCTTAGTGGGGGGCCCTCGAGATACGCAGTATTTT. Protein product: CASSLVGGPRDTQYF.

This clonotype has more than one count but fewer than ten. The chain has TRBV3-1 and TRBJ1-6; 7 positions agree with TRBD1. Trimming removed 4 bases from V and 6 bases from J; junction bases left unmatched: 9. The CDR3 consists of 16 residues. Germline V gives CDR1 LGHDT, CDR2 YNNKEL (reference sequence). The CDR3 sequence is CASSRTPGTANSPLHF. The CDR3 DNA sequence: TGTGCCAGCAGCCGGACCCCTGGGACAGCTAATTCACCCCTCCACTTT.

The J gene is TRBJ1-2, the V gene TRBV5-1; a weak D match, TRBD1 (5 bases). This CDR3 spans 15 amino acids. V was pared by 0 bases and J by 4 bases, with 13 bases between. Germline V CDR1 and CDR2: SGHRS, YFSETQ. Written as DNA, the CDR3 is TGCGCCAGCAGCTTGGAACGGGGGATGGGCTATGGCTACACCTTC. Translation gives CASSLERGMGYGYTF.

V is TRBV20-1 and J is TRBJ2-3; 9 bases are a match to TRBD2. The germline gives CDR1 DFQATT, CDR2 SNEGSKA (reference sequence). The CDR3 sequence is 16 residues long. The ends lost 5 bases at V and 2 bases at J; junction bases unmatched: 11. CDR3 residues: CSASAGASGDTDTQYF. The CDR3 DNA is TGCAGTGCTTCTGCGGGAGCTAGCGGGGACACAGATACGCAGTATTTT.

The chain joins TRBV15 to TRBJ1-2, with 9 bases identical to TRBD1. This CDR3 region has 15 residues. Per the germline V gene, CDR1 is LNHNV and CDR2 is YYDKDF (reference sequence). J gave up 2 bases and V 0 bases, and 1 base lay outside the gene matches. CDR3: CATSRDGTGNYGYTF. DNA for the CDR3: TGTGCCACCAGCAGAGATGGGACAGGGAACTATGGCTACACCTTC. Combining the CDR3 with reference TRBV15 and TRBJ1-2 gives the whole variable domain DAMVIQNPRYQVTQFGKPVTLSCSQTLNHNVMYWYQQKSSQAPKLLFHYYDKDFNNEADTPDNFQSRRPNTSFCFLDIRSPGLGDTAMYLCATSRDGTGNYGYTFGSGTRLTVV.

The genes are TRBV5-4 and TRBJ2-1; TRBD2 matches 7 bases. Germline V lookup: CDR1 SGHNT, CDR2 YYREEE (reference sequence). The CDR3 has 17 residues. Trimming removed 4 bases from V and 0 bases from J; junction bases left unmatched: 10. CDR3 loop: CASSARDYSSSYNEQFF. CDR3 nucleotide sequence: TGTGCCAGCAGCGCCCGGGACTATTCGAGCTCCTACAATGAGCAGTTCTTC.

This clonotype was detected a few times. The chain has TRBV5-1 and TRBJ2-1; D is uncertain. The length of the CDR3 is 12 residues. Deletions cut 1 base from V and 7 bases from J, with 6 bases between. Germline assignment: CDR1 SGHRS and CDR2 YFSETQ. The chain's CDR3 is CASSLMKNEQFF. The CDR3 region has the DNA TGCGCCAGCAGCTTGATGAAAAATGAGCAGTTCTTC.

This clonotype was seen a handful of times. A read error may produce the germline difference seen at one junction end. CDR3: CSAPWAGGDYGYTF. CDR3 in DNA: TGCAGTGCCCCTTGGGCAGGGGGCGACTACGGCTACACCTTC. The chain combines TRBV20-1 with TRBJ1-2, with TRBD1 matching 8 bases. The germline gives CDR1 DFQATT, CDR2 SNEGSKA (reference sequence). The CDR3 sequence is 14 residues long.